These 8 T cell receptor beta chains were all obtained from the same sample, sequenced in a study of response to subunit inactivated influenza vaccine. TCRdb itself ran the RT-PCR reads through MiXCR, one entry per CDR3 protein. The sample lists around 710,000 distinct CDR3 sequences; more than 11% were seen once. The sample here was PBMCs from blood, taken roughly 15 days before vaccination. All receptors come from a man aged 50 or older who received an inactivated influenza vaccine.

The chain combines TRBV7-9 with TRBJ2-3, with D tentatively TRBD1 or TRBD2 (5 bases each). Germline V gives CDR1 SEHNR, CDR2 FQNEAQ (reference sequence). Trimming left V 11 bases short and J 1 base short, with 13 bases between. The CDR3 has 13 amino acids. CDR3 in amino acids: CAGGLGGTDTQYF. For the CDR3, the DNA is TGTGCCGGAGGCTTAGGGGGCACAGATACGCAGTATTTT.

This clonotype was detected a few times. The CDR3 here is CASSLAGGPVSGANVLTF. The CDR3 DNA is TGTGCCAGCAGCTTAGCCGGGGGCCCTGTCTCTGGGGCCAACGTCCTGACTTTC. The rearrangement uses TRBV11-1 and TRBJ2-6; D possibly matches TRBD1 or TRBD2 (6 bases each). Germline CDR1 SGHAT, CDR2 FQDESV (reference sequence). The CDR3 runs 18 residues. The germline V and J ends were trimmed by 0 bases and 0 bases, with 12 bases remaining between them.

The chain combines TRBV19 with TRBJ2-7, with D possibly TRBD2 on 6 matching bases. Per the germline V gene, CDR1 is LNHDA and CDR2 is SQIVND (reference sequence). The CDR3 runs to 13 residues. V was shortened by 3 bases and J by 6 bases, with 12 bases between the two germline ends. CDR3 protein: CASSMGGFSEQYF. DNA for the CDR3: TGTGCCAGTAGTATGGGAGGTTTCAGCGAGCAGTACTTC. Filled out from reference TRBV19 and TRBJ2-7, the complete variable domain reads DGGITQSPKYLFRKEGQNVTLSCEQNLNHDAMYWYRQDPGQGLRLIYYSQIVNDFQKGDIAEGYSVSREKKESFPLTVTSAQKNPTAFYLCASSMGGFSEQYFGPGTRLTVT.

This clonotype was detected many times. The V call is TRBV12-3 or TRBV12-4, the J call TRBJ1-5, with D maybe TRBD1 (5 bases). The CDR3 covers 13 residues. V dropped 6 bases and J dropped 6 bases, with 12 bases sitting between them. The CDR3 DNA follows: TGTGCCAGCAGCCTCTCCCAGGGTCAGCCCCAGCATTTT. Protein sequence: CASSLSQGQPQHF.

This clonotype was counted many times. J is TRBJ2-7 and V is TRBV11-1; no clear D gene. Looked up from germline, CDR1 is SGHAT and CDR2 is FQDESV (reference sequence). This CDR3 has 15 amino acids. V was pared by 2 bases and J by 0 bases, with 11 bases between. The CDR3 region is CASSLQAVNSYEQYF. In DNA form, the CDR3 reads TGTGCCAGCAGCTTACAAGCAGTGAACTCCTACGAGCAGTACTTC.

The V and J genes are TRBV7-2 and TRBJ2-7; tentatively, D is TRBD1 or TRBD2 (5 bases each). The CDR3 contains 14 residues. V was trimmed by 7 bases and J by 3 bases, leaving 16 bases between them. Germline V gives CDR1 SGHTA, CDR2 FQGNSA. The CDR3 sequence: CASTPGPTFYEQYF. CDR3 nucleotides: TGTGCCAGCACCCCGGGACCGACCTTCTACGAGCAGTACTTC.

This chain uses TRBV12-3 or TRBV12-4 with TRBJ1-2, with D unclear. Trimming cost V 6 bases and J 4 bases, with 21 bases left between them. This CDR3 is built from 16 residues. The CDR3 nucleotides read TGTGCCAGCAGCCGACCCGGGCCCCAGTCGGGCTATGGCTACACCTTC. Its protein is CASSRPGPQSGYGYTF.

This chain uses TRBV3-1 with TRBJ2-1; D might be TRBD1 or TRBD2, each matching 6 bases. Deletions cut 1 base from V and 5 bases from J, with 15 bases between. The CDR3 loop spans 16 amino acids. Germline V lookup: CDR1 LGHDT, CDR2 YNNKEL (reference sequence). The CDR3 is CASSQGPGAWDNEQFF. CDR3 coding DNA: TGTGCCAGCAGCCAAGGACCGGGGGCCTGGGACAATGAGCAGTTCTTC.